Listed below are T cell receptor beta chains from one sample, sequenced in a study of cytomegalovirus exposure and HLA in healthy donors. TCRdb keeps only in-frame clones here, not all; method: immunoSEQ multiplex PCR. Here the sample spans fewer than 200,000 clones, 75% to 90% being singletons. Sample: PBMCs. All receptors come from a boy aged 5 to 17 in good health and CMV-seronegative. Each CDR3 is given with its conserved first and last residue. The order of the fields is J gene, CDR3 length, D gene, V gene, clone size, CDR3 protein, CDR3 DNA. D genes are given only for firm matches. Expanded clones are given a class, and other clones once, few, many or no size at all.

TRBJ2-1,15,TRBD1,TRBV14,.,CASRLDRGPYNEQFF,TGTGCCAGCAGACTCGACAGGGGGCCCTACAATGAGCAGTTCTTC
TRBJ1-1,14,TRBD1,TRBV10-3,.,CAITQGARGTEAFF,TGTGCCATCACCCAGGGGGCGCGGGGCACTGAAGCTTTCTTT
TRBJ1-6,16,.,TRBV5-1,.,CASSSKDKIPNSPLHF,TGCGCCAGCAGCTCCAAGGACAAAATCCCAAATTCACCCCTCCACTTT
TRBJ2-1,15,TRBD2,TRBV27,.,CASTQRGRGYNEQFF,TGTGCCAGCACCCAGCGGGGGAGGGGTTACAATGAGCAGTTCTTC
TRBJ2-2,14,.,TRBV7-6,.,CASRSRGLTGELFF,TGTGCCAGTAGATCCCGAGGATTAACCGGGGAGCTGTTTTTT
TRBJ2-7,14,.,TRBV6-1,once,CASSSRGVGNEQYF,TGTGCCAGCAGTTCCCGGGGAGTGGGAAACGAGCAGTACTTC
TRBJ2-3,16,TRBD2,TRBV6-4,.,CASDLKRSGVVDTQYF,TGTGCCAGCGACCTGAAGCGGAGCGGGGTTGTAGATACGCAGTATTTT
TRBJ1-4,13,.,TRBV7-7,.,CAVSGEANEKLFF,TGTGCTGTGTCGGGTGAAGCTAATGAAAAACTGTTTTTT
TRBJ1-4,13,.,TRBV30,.,CAGGSGLNEKLFF,TGTGCCGGAGGGTCAGGCCTTAATGAAAAACTGTTTTTT
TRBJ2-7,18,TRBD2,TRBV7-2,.,CASSLRTSGGGPAYEQYF,TGTGCCAGCAGCCTAAGGACTAGCGGAGGGGGGCCGGCCTACGAGCAGTACTTC
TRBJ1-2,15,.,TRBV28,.,CASTREPGIVYGYTF,TGTGCCAGCACCCGGGAGCCGGGGATTGTCTATGGCTACACCTTC
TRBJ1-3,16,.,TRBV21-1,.,CASSKHVGGIRDTIYF,TGTGCCAGCAGCAAACATGTCGGTGGCATACGGGACACCATATATTTT
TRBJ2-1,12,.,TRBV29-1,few,CSVGGLYNEQFF,TGCAGCGTTGGTGGGCTCTACAATGAGCAGTTCTTC
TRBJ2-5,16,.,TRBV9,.,CASSGGGVGYQETQYF,TGTGCCAGCAGCGGAGGGGGGGTAGGGTACCAAGAGACCCAGTACTTC
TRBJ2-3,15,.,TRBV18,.,CASSPSRSSTDTQYF,TGTGCCAGCTCACCGAGCCGGTCTAGCACAGATACGCAGTATTTT
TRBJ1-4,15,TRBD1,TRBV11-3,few,CASSDRVFGNKKLFF,TGTGCCAGCAGCGACAGGGTTTTTGGGAATAAAAAACTGTTTTTT
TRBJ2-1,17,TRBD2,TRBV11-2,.,CASSFTGTSGPWDEQFF,TGTGCCAGCAGCTTCACCGGGACTAGCGGACCCTGGGATGAGCAGTTCTTC
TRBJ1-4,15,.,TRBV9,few,CASNLIGGANEKLFF,TGTGCCAGCAACTTAATCGGGGGTGCAAATGAAAAACTGTTTTTT
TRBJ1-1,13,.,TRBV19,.,CASSADRNTEAFF,TGTGCCAGTAGTGCGGACAGGAACACTGAAGCTTTCTTT
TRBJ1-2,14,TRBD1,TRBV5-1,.,CASSWTGWNYGYTF,TGCGCCAGCAGCTGGACAGGGTGGAACTATGGCTACACCTTC
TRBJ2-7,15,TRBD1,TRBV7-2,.,CASSLATGSSLEQYF,TGTGCCAGCAGCTTAGCGACAGGGAGTTCCCTCGAGCAGTACTTC
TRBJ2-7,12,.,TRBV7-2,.,CASSKSSYEQYF,TGTGCCAGCAGCAAGAGCTCCTACGAGCAGTACTTC
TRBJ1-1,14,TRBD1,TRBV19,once,CASRRGQGNTEAFF,TGTGCCAGTAGGAGGGGACAGGGGAACACTGAAGCTTTCTTT
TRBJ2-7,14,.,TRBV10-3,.,CAIRTDPSSYEQYF,TGTGCCATCAGGACTGATCCTAGCTCCTACGAGCAGTACTTC
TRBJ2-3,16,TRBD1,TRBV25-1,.,CASSEYPGGTTDTQYF,TGTGCCAGCAGTGAATATCCAGGGGGCACTACAGATACGCAGTATTTT
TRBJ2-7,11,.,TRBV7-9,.,CASSFQGEQYF,TGTGCCAGCAGCTTCCAGGGCGAGCAGTACTTC
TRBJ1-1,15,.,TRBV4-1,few,CASSQAGGTNTEAFF,TGCGCCAGCAGCCAAGCGGGAGGGACGAACACTGAAGCTTTCTTT
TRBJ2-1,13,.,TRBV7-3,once,CASSLLERNEQFF,TGTGCCAGCAGCTTACTAGAACGGAATGAGCAGTTCTTC
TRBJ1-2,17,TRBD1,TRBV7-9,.,CASSLRPGQGVYYGYTF,TGTGCCAGCAGCTTAAGGCCGGGACAGGGGGTTTACTATGGCTACACCTTC
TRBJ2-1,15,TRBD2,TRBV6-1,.,CASSLREGQVNEQFF,TGTGCCAGCAGTCTGCGGGAGGGCCAGGTAAATGAGCAGTTCTTC
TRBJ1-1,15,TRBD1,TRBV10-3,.,CAISDPGQGASQAFF,TGTGCCATCAGTGACCCGGGACAGGGGGCTAGCCAGGCTTTCTTT
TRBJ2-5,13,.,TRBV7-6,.,CASSLGRQETQYF,TGTGCCAGCAGCTTAGGGAGACAAGAGACCCAGTACTTC
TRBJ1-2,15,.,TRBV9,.,CASSPNAGQNYGYTF,TGTGCCAGCAGCCCGAATGCCGGACAGAACTATGGCTACACCTTC
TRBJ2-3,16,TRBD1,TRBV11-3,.,CASSFRTGGAQDTQYF,TGTGCCAGCAGCTTTCGGACAGGGGGCGCCCAAGATACGCAGTATTTT
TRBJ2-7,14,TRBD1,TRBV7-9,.,CASSSDRISYEQYF,TGTGCCAGCAGCTCGGACAGGATCTCCTACGAGCAGTACTTC
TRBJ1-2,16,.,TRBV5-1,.,CASSLADSGYFYGYTF,TGCGCCAGCAGCTTGGCCGACAGTGGGTACTTCTATGGCTACACCTTC
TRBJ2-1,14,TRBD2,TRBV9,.,CASSVASGRGEQFF,TGTGCCAGCAGCGTAGCTAGCGGGAGAGGTGAGCAGTTCTTC
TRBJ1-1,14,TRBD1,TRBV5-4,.,CASSFGTVKTEAFF,TGTGCCAGCAGCTTCGGGACAGTTAAGACTGAAGCTTTCTTT
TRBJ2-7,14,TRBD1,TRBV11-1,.,CASSLVGQSYEQYF,TGTGCCAGCAGCTTAGTGGGACAGTCCTACGAGCAGTACTTC
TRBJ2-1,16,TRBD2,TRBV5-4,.,CASSYYVAGRYNEQFF,TGTGCCAGCAGCTATTACGTAGCGGGAAGGTACAATGAGCAGTTCTTC
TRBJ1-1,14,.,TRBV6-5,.,CASSTGTPNTEAFF,TGTGCCAGCAGTACCGGGACACCTAACACTGAAGCTTTCTTT
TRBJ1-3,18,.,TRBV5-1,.,CASSLGLGVRASGNTIYF,TGCGCCAGCAGCTTGGGATTAGGGGTACGGGCCTCTGGAAACACCATATATTTT
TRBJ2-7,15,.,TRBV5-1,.,CASSPRADPIYEQYF,TGCGCCAGCAGCCCCAGGGCCGACCCCATCTACGAGCAGTACTTC
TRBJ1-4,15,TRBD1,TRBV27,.,CASRLSTGRNEKLFF,TGTGCCAGCAGGCTATCGACAGGGAGGAATGAAAAACTGTTTTTT
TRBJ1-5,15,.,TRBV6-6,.,CASSWKEKLAEPQHF,TGTGCCAGCAGTTGGAAAGAAAAGCTGGCGGAGCCCCAGCATTTT
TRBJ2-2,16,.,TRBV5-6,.,CASSLLQGELTGELFF,TGTGCCAGCAGCTTACTCCAGGGCGAACTCACCGGGGAGCTGTTTTTT
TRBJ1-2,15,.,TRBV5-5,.,CASRQGQTTMGGYTF,TGTGCCAGCAGACAAGGACAGACAACTATGGGAGGCTACACCTTC
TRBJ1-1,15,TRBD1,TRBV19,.,CASSTRGLRDTEAFF,TGTGCCAGTAGTACCAGGGGGCTGAGGGACACTGAAGCTTTCTTT
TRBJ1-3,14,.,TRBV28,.,CASSLRGNGNTIYF,TGTGCCAGCAGTTTACGAGGGAATGGAAACACCATATATTTT
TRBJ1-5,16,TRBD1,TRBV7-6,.,CASTPYRGPSNQPQHF,TGTGCCAGCACCCCTTACAGGGGACCCAGCAATCAGCCCCAGCATTTT
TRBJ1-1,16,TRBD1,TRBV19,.,CASSQATGGGNTEAFF,TGTGCCAGTAGTCAGGCGACAGGGGGCGGGAACACTGAAGCTTTCTTT
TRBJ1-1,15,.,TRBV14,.,CASSRVQGLNTEAFF,TGTGCCAGCAGCCGAGTACAGGGATTGAACACTGAAGCTTTCTTT
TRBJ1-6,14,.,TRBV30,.,CAWSVFRGRSPLHF,TGTGCCTGGAGTGTATTTAGGGGTCGGTCACCCCTCCACTTT
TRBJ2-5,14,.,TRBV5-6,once,CASSLQGTGEAQYF,TGTGCCAGCAGCTTGCAGGGGACCGGTGAGGCCCAGTACTTC
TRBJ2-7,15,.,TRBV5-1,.,CASSLGAGRSYEQYF,TGCGCCAGCAGCTTGGGGGCGGGTCGATCCTACGAGCAGTACTTC
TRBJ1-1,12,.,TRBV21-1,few,CASYRTSGEAFF,TGTGCCAGCTACCGAACGAGTGGTGAAGCTTTCTTT
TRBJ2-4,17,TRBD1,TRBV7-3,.,CASSLRRTGNSKNIQYF,TGTGCCAGCAGCTTACGAAGGACAGGGAATTCCAAAAACATTCAGTACTTC
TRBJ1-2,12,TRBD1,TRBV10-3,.,CAISEDRVGYTF,TGTGCCATCAGTGAAGACAGGGTAGGCTACACCTTC
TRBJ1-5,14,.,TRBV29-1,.,CSVDGGASNQPQHF,TGCAGCGTCGATGGGGGGGCAAGCAATCAGCCCCAGCATTTT